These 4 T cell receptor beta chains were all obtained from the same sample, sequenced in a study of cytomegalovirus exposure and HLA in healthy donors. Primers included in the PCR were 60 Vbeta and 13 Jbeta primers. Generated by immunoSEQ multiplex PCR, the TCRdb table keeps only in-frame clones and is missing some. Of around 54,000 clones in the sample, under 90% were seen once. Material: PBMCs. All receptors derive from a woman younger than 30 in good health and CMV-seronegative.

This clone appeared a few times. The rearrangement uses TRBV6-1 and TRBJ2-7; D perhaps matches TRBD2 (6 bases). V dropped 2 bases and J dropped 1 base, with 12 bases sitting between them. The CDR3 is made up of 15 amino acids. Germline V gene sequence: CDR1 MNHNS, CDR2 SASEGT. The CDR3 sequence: CASSEQTGASYEQYF. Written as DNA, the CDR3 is TGTGCCAGCAGTGAACAGACGGGAGCTTCCTACGAGCAGTACTTC.

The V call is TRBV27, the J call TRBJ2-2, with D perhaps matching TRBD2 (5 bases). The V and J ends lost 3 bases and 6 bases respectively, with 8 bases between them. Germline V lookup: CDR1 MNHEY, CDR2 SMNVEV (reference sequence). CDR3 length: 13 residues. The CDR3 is CASSFREPGELFF. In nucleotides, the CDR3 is TGTGCCAGCAGTTTCCGGGAACCCGGGGAGCTGTTTTTT.

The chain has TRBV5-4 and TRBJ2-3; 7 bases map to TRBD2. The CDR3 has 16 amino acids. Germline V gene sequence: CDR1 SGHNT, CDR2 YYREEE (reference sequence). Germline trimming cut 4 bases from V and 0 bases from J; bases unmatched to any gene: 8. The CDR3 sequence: CASSQFSGSSTDTQYF. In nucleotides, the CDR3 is TGTGCCAGCAGCCAGTTTAGCGGGTCCAGCACAGATACGCAGTATTTT.

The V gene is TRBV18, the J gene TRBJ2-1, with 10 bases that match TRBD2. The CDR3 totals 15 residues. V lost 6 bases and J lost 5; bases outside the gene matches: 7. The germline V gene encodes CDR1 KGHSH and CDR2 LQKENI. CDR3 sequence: CASSSILAGDNEQFF. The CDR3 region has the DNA TGTGCCAGCTCGTCCATCCTAGCGGGAGACAATGAGCAGTTCTTC.